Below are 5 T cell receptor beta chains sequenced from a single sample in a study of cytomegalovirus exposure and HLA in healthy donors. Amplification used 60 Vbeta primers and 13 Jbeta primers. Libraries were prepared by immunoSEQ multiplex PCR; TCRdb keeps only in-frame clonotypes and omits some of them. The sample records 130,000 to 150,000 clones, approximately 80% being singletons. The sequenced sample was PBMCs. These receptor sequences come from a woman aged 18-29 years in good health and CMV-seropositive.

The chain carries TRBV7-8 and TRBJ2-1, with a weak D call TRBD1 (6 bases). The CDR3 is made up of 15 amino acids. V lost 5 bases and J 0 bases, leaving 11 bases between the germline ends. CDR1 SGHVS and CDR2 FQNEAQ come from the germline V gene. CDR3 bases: TGTGCCAGCAGCCTTGGGGGCGTCTCCTACAATGAGCAGTTCTTC. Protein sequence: CASSLGGVSYNEQFF.

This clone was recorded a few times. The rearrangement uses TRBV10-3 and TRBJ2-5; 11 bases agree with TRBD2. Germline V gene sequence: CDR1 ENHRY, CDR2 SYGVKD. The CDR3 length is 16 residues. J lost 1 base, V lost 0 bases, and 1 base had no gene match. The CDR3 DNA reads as TGTGCCATCAGTGAGTCGCTAGCGGGGGGCCAAGAGACCCAGTACTTC. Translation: CAISESLAGGQETQYF.

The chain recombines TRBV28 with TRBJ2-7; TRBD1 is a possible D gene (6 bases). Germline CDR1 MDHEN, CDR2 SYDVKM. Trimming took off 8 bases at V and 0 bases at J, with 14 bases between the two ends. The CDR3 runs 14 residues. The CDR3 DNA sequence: TGTGCCAGCCGCCAGGGGAAGAGCTCCTACGAGCAGTACTTC. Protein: CASRQGKSSYEQYF.

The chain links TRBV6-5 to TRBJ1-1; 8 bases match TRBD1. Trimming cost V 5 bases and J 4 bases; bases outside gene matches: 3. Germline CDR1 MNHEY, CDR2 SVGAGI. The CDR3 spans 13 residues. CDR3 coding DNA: TGTGCCAGCAGTGAACAGGGGGGCACTGAAGCTTTCTTT. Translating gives CASSEQGGTEAFF.

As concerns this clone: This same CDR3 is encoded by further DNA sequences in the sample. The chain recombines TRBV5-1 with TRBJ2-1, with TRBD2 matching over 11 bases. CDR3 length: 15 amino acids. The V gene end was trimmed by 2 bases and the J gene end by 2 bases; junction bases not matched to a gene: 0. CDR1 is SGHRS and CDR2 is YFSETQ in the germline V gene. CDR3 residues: CASSLLAGAYNEQFF. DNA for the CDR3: TGCGCCAGCAGCTTACTAGCGGGGGCCTACAATGAGCAGTTCTTC.